Sequencing of this TCR beta chain was carried out in a study of blood T cell repertoires in COVID-19. The ends lost 3 bases at V and 0 bases at J; junction bases unmatched: 8. Germline values: CDR1 LGHDT, CDR2 YNNKEL (reference sequence). The CDR3 length is 19 residues. Clones were sequenced by immunoSEQ multiplex PCR, and TCRdb holds only the in-frame ones, with some missing. This repertoire shows over 150,000 clones, about 80% found once; its top ten account for about 3.4%. Participant ages covered about 18 to 90 years across about two dozen US areas. The chain uses TRBV3-1 (or the pseudogene TRBV3-2) and TRBJ2-1, with TRBD2 matching 13 bases. Source material: PBMCs or T cells enriched from blood (not recorded which). This TCR derives from a woman aged 60-70 years who had recovered from COVID-19. The DNA for the CDR3 is TGTGCCAGCAGCCATACCGGGACTAGCGGGGCCTACTCCTACAATGAGCAGTTCTTC. Translation gives CASSHTGTSGAYSYNEQFF.